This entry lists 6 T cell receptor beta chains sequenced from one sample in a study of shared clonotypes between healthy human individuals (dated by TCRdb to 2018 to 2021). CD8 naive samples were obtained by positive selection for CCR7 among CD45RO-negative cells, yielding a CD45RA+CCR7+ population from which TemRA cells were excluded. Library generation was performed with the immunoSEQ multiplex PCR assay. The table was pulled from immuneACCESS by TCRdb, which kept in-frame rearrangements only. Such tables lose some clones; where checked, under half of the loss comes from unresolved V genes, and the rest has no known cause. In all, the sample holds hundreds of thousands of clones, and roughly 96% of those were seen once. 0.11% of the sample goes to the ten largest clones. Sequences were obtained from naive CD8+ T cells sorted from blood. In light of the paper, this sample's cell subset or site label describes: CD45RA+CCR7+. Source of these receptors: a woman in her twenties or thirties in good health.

DNA for the CDR3: TGTGCCAGTAGTTACGGGACAGGGACCTACGAGCAGTACTTC. Translation: CASSYGTGTYEQYF. This chain connects TRBV19 to TRBJ2-7; 9 bases are a match to TRBD1. The CDR3 is 14 residues long. With 5 bases clipped from V and 2 bases from J, the junction kept 4 bases outside the gene matches. Germline lookup yields CDR1 LNHDA and CDR2 SQIVND (reference sequence).

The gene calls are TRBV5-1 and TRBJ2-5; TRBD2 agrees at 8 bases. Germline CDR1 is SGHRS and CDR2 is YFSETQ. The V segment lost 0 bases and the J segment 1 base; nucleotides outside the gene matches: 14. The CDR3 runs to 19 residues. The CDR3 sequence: CASSLGRGGSWLFQETQYF. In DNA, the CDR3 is TGCGCCAGCAGCTTGGGGCGCGGGGGGAGTTGGCTTTTCCAAGAGACCCAGTACTTC.

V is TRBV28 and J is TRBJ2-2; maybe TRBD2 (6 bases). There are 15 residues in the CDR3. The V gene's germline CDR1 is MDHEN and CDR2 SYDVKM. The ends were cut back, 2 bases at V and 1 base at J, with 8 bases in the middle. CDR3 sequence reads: CASSLAGRNTGELFF. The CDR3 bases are TGTGCCAGCAGTTTAGCGGGACGGAACACCGGGGAGCTGTTTTTT. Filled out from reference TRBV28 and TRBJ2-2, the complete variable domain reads DVKVTQSSRYLVKRTGEKVFLECVQDMDHENMFWYRQDPGLGLRLIYFSYDVKMKEKGDIPEGYSVSREKKERFSLILESASTNQTSMYLCASSLAGRNTGELFFGEGSRLTVL.

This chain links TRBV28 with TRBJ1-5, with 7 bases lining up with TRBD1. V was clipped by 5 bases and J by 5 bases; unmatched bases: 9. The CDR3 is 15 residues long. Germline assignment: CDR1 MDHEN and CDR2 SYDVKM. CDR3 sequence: CASSHTDRAHQPQHF. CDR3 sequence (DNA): TGTGCCAGCAGTCACACCGACAGGGCCCATCAGCCCCAGCATTTT.

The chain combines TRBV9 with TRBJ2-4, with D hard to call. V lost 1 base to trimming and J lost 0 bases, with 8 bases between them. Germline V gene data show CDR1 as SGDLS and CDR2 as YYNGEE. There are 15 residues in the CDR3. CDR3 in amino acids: CASSVRGVAKNIQYF. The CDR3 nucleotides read TGTGCCAGCAGCGTAAGAGGAGTAGCCAAAAACATTCAGTACTTC.

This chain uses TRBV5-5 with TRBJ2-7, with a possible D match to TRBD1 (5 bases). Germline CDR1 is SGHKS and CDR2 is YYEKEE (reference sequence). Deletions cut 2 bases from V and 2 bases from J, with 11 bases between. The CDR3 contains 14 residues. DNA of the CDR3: TGTGCCAGCAGCTTTTCGCAGGGCGCCTACGAGCAGTACTTC. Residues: CASSFSQGAYEQYF.